This is a list of T cell receptor beta chains from one sample in a study of cytomegalovirus exposure and HLA in healthy donors. Here immunoSEQ multiplex PCR was the method, and the copy in TCRdb shows in-frame clones only, minus some. The profile covers roughly 130,000 clones, with 82% appearing a single time and approximately 2.8% taken by the ten largest. Sample: PBMCs. The receptors originated from a boy aged 2-15 years in good health and CMV-seronegative. CDR3s include the opening cysteine and the closing phenylalanine or tryptophan. The D gene is left open where the match is weak. The size entry is marked missing in some rows and otherwise reads once, few, many or a size class.

v_gene	abundance	d_gene	j_gene	CDR3aa	CDR3nt
TRBV5-1	NA	NA	TRBJ1-2	CASSFLDSNYGYTF	TGCGCCAGCAGCTTTCTGGACAGTAACTATGGCTACACCTTC
TRBV4-1	once	NA	TRBJ1-2	CASSNPRGTNYGYTF	TGCGCCAGCAGCAACCCCCGGGGGACTAACTATGGCTACACCTTC
TRBV7-2	NA	NA	TRBJ1-1	CASSLASSKREAFF	TGTGCCAGCAGCTTAGCGTCAAGCAAGCGTGAAGCTTTCTTT
TRBV9	NA	NA	TRBJ1-6	CASSATPQGRDNSPLHF	TGTGCCAGCAGCGCAACACCCCAGGGTAGGGATAATTCACCCCTCCACTTT
TRBV30	NA	NA	TRBJ2-7	CAWSRDYEQYF	TGTGCCTGGAGTCGAGACTACGAGCAGTACTTC
TRBV7-9	NA	NA	TRBJ1-1	CASSPPLTEAFF	TGTGCCAGCAGCCCCCCTCTCACTGAAGCTTTCTTT
TRBV6-4	NA	NA	TRBJ2-2	CASSEGESNTGELFF	TGTGCCAGCAGTGAGGGAGAATCGAACACCGGGGAGCTGTTTTTT
TRBV5-5	NA	TRBD2	TRBJ2-2	CASSGLGGSLNTGELFF	TGTGCCAGCAGTGGGTTAGGCGGGAGTTTGAACACCGGGGAGCTGTTTTTT
TRBV27	NA	NA	TRBJ1-1	CASSSRTLTEAFF	TGTGCCAGCAGCTCCCGGACTCTCACTGAAGCTTTCTTT
TRBV6-1	NA	TRBD1	TRBJ1-2	CASSEKLGQGVGGYTF	TGTGCCAGCAGTGAAAAACTGGGACAGGGCGTCGGTGGCTACACCTTC
TRBV11-2	NA	TRBD1	TRBJ1-4	CASSRGQTPNEKLFF	TGTGCCAGCAGCAGGGGGCAAACCCCAAATGAAAAACTGTTTTTT
TRBV27	NA	TRBD1	TRBJ2-5	CASSLSGTGDGKTQYF	TGTGCCAGCAGTTTATCGGGGACAGGGGACGGGAAGACCCAGTACTTC
TRBV7-9	NA	NA	TRBJ2-1	CATLGGPSISEQFF	TGTGCCACCCTCGGGGGACCCTCAATTAGTGAGCAGTTCTTC
TRBV6-5	NA	NA	TRBJ2-1	CASSDSENNEQFF	TGTGCCAGCAGCGACTCGGAAAACAATGAGCAGTTCTTC
TRBV15	few	TRBD2	TRBJ2-3	CATSRGLAATDTQYF	TGTGCCACCAGCAGAGGACTAGCGGCAACAGATACGCAGTATTTT
TRBV7-9	NA	TRBD1	TRBJ2-7	CASSSGQQIYGYF	TGTGCCAGCAGCTCGGGACAGCAAATTTACGGGTACTTC
TRBV9	NA	TRBD2	TRBJ2-1	CASSVAPAGGPRNEQFF	TGTGCCAGCAGCGTAGCTCCAGCGGGAGGGCCAAGGAATGAGCAGTTCTTC
TRBV29-1	NA	TRBD2	TRBJ2-1	CSVEGLAGGLYNEQFF	TGCAGCGTTGAAGGGCTAGCGGGAGGTTTATACAATGAGCAGTTCTTC
TRBV10-1	NA	TRBD2	TRBJ2-2	CASGAGVETGELFF	TGCGCCAGCGGGGCGGGAGTAGAGACCGGGGAGCTGTTTTTT
TRBV4-3	once	TRBD1	TRBJ1-2	CASSQDPTGIGDGYTF	TGCGCCAGCAGCCAAGACCCGACAGGGATTGGAGATGGCTACACCTTC
TRBV4-2	NA	TRBD1	TRBJ2-3	CASSQTVTGGPSTDTQYF	TGTGCCAGCAGCCAAACCGTAACAGGGGGCCCTAGCACAGATACGCAGTATTTT
TRBV27	NA	TRBD1	TRBJ1-1	CASSFLDRVFTEAFF	TGTGCCAGCAGTTTCCTCGACAGGGTTTTCACTGAAGCTTTCTTT
TRBV6-1	NA	NA	TRBJ1-1	CASRRGGENTEAFF	TGTGCCAGCAGAAGGGGCGGGGAGAACACTGAAGCTTTCTTT
TRBV7-2	NA	NA	TRBJ2-5	CASSLGQVGTQYF	TGTGCCAGCAGCTTAGGACAGGTGGGGACCCAGTACTTC
TRBV18	NA	TRBD2	TRBJ2-1	CASSPAGVTYNEQFF	TGTGCCAGCTCACCAGCGGGAGTGACCTACAATGAGCAGTTCTTC
TRBV5-6	NA	NA	TRBJ2-6	CASSLVAGSGANVLTF	TGTGCCAGCAGCTTGGTTGCAGGATCTGGGGCCAACGTCCTGACTTTC
TRBV7-2	NA	TRBD1	TRBJ1-6	CASSLPRQGGHSPLHF	TGTGCCAGCAGCTTACCCAGACAGGGTGGTCATTCACCCCTCCACTTT
TRBV2	NA	NA	TRBJ1-2	CANDIINGPDHGYTF	TGTGCCAACGATATAATAAACGGTCCCGATCATGGCTACACCTTC
TRBV7-8	few	NA	TRBJ1-2	CASSLGAGGYTF	TGTGCCAGCAGCTTAGGAGCGGGTGGCTACACCTTC
TRBV18	NA	NA	TRBJ2-7	CASSPFNGDLPYEQYF	TGTGCCAGCTCACCATTCAACGGGGATCTACCCTACGAGCAGTACTTC
TRBV5-6	NA	NA	TRBJ2-7	CASSPGRGSLRREQYF	TGTGCCAGCAGCCCTGGTAGGGGCAGCCTGAGGCGGGAGCAGTACTTC
TRBV19	NA	TRBD1	TRBJ2-3	CASNPGTGRTDTQYF	TGTGCCAGTAATCCCGGGACAGGGCGCACAGATACGCAGTATTTT
TRBV6-1	NA	TRBD1	TRBJ1-3	CASSRTGPGNTIYF	TGTGCCAGCAGTCGGACAGGGCCTGGAAACACCATATATTTT
TRBV19	NA	TRBD1	TRBJ1-6	CASSPGTDNSPLHF	TGTGCCAGTAGTCCAGGGACAGATAATTCACCCCTCCACTTT
TRBV2	NA	NA	TRBJ2-7	CASSFPRDTYYEQYF	TGTGCCAGCAGCTTCCCCCGGGACACCTACTACGAGCAGTACTTC
TRBV19	once	NA	TRBJ2-1	CASNGQGYNEQFF	TGTGCCAGTAACGGGCAGGGCTACAATGAGCAGTTCTTC
TRBV19	once	TRBD2	TRBJ2-4	CASRGLAGGPIQYF	TGTGCCAGTAGAGGACTAGCGGGAGGGCCGATTCAGTACTTC
TRBV7-3	NA	TRBD1	TRBJ1-4	CASSETGWVDRGRSNEKLFF	TGTGCCAGCAGCGAGACGGGATGGGTGGACAGGGGGCGATCTAATGAAAAACTGTTTTTT